These 14 T cell receptor beta chains originate from one sample sequenced in a study of beta chain features in type 1 diabetes. Points from the study as a whole: All four CD4+ subsets from Type 1 diabetes patients carried moderately but significantly shorter TCRB CDR3s.

Expressed TCRB transcripts were sequenced because the entire RNA isolate underwent reverse transcription. Data came from immunoSEQ multiplex PCR; TCRdb stores just in-frame clones and leaves some out. The sample has 630,000 or so clones, 11% to 15% seen once; the top ten hold 0.04%. These TCRs are of unknown antigen specificity. The sample consisted of naive CD4+ T cells from blood. The receptors here all came from a man aged 18 to 30 with type 1 diabetes.

This clone was seen a handful of times. The chain combines TRBV7-2 with TRBJ1-2; D is uncertain. The V gene's germline CDR1 is SGHTA and CDR2 FQGNSA. V shed 0 bases and J shed 1 base, with 6 bases lying between them. This CDR3 has 14 residues. The CDR3 sequence: CASSLAPGNYGYTF. CDR3 bases: TGTGCCAGCAGCTTAGCGCCGGGTAACTATGGCTACACCTTC.

J is TRBJ2-1 and V is TRBV9; D possibly corresponds to TRBD2 (5 bases). The CDR3 sequence is 15 residues long. CDR1 SGDLS and CDR2 YYNGEE come from the germline V gene. V lost 3 bases, J lost 8 bases, and 18 bases lay in between. CDR3 nucleotide sequence: TGTGCCAGCAGCGACCGGGGTACCCTGGAGGATGAGCAGTTCTTC. It codes for CASSDRGTLEDEQFF.

This clone was picked up a small number of times. This sequence joins TRBV7-9 and TRBJ1-2; tentative D call: TRBD1 (6 bases). The germline V gene has CDR1 SEHNR and CDR2 FQNEAQ (reference sequence). Trimming cost V 5 bases and J 14 bases, with 15 bases left between them. The CDR3 has 11 amino acids. The CDR3 here is CASSERQAGTF. The CDR3 nucleotides read TGTGCCAGCAGCGAAAGACAGGCTGGGACCTTC.

About this clone: Germline and junction disagree at one end, which may indicate a read error. This chain uses TRBV30 with TRBJ2-7, with TRBD2 as a possible D gene (7 bases). This CDR3 has 11 amino acids. Germline lookup yields CDR1 GTSNPN and CDR2 SVGIG (reference sequence). The CDR3 DNA sequence: TGTGCCTGGAGTGTACAGGGAGGGAGGATTTTC. This encodes CAWSVQGGRIF.

This chain uses TRBV2 with TRBJ2-2; 8 bases agree with TRBD1. The CDR3 sequence is 17 residues long. The V gene end was trimmed by 0 bases and the J gene end by 1 base; junction bases not matched to a gene: 4. Germline V lookup: CDR1 SNHLY, CDR2 FYNNEI. CDR3 coding DNA: TGTGCCAGCAGTGAAGCTCGGGACAGGAGGAACACCGGGGAGCTGTTTTTT. Encoded protein: CASSEARDRRNTGELFF.

The sample holds one count of this clone. V is TRBV5-1 and J is TRBJ1-2; perhaps TRBD1 as D (6 bases). The germline V and J ends were trimmed by 0 bases and 6 bases, with 12 bases remaining between them. Germline V CDR1 and CDR2: SGHRS, YFSETQ. The CDR3 is made up of 14 amino acids. The CDR3 is CASSLEGGADGYTF. CDR3 nucleotides: TGCGCCAGCAGCTTGGAGGGGGGCGCAGATGGCTACACCTTC.

This clone was recorded a few times. The chain is built from TRBV25-1 and TRBJ2-6; D is undetermined. The CDR3 extends over 14 amino acids. CDR1 is MGHDK and CDR2 is SYGVNS in the germline V gene. V was cut by 2 bases and J by 3 bases, with 5 bases left in between. The CDR3 DNA reads as TGTGCCAGCAGTGAAACCGGTGGGGCCAACGTCCTGACTTTC. Amino acid sequence: CASSETGGANVLTF.

This clone was counted a few times. This chain links TRBV7-3 with TRBJ2-6; D unresolved. Germline CDR1 SGHTA, CDR2 FQGTGA. Trimming stripped 7 bases from V and 0 bases from J, with 4 bases between. The CDR3 spans 13 residues. The CDR3 here is CASTISGANVLTF. DNA for the CDR3: TGTGCCAGCACCATCTCTGGGGCCAACGTCCTGACTTTC.

This clone was counted a few times. J is TRBJ2-1 and V is TRBV28; D is perhaps TRBD1 or TRBD2 (5 bases each). V was pared by 3 bases and J by 8 bases, with 14 bases between. Germline V lookup: CDR1 MDHEN, CDR2 SYDVKM. The CDR3 has 14 amino acids. CDR3 protein: CASSLGGRDDEQFF. The CDR3 DNA is TGTGCCAGCAGTTTGGGTGGCAGGGACGATGAGCAGTTCTTC.

This clone was counted a few times. The chain links TRBV10-3 to TRBJ2-7; D call uncertain. Between the trimmed V and J ends, which lost 2 bases and 2 bases, there was a span of 10 bases. Germline assignment: CDR1 ENHRY and CDR2 SYGVKD. The CDR3 consists of 14 residues. The CDR3, as DNA: TGTGCCATCAGTGAGCCGCAGGCCCCCTACGAGCAGTACTTC. Amino acid sequence: CAISEPQAPYEQYF.

This clone turned up a few times. The V call is TRBV30, the J call TRBJ2-1; D remains ambiguous. Trimming pared 0 bases from V and 6 bases from J, leaving 9 bases between. The CDR3 length is 13 residues. The V gene's germline CDR1 is GTSNPN and CDR2 SVGIG (reference sequence). CDR3 DNA: TGTGCCTGGAGTGTTGGCTTCGTCAATGAGCAGTTCTTC. Protein product: CAWSVGFVNEQFF.

Here the CDR3 DNA reads TGTGCCAGCAGCCCCTTCGGGGCTGAAGCTTTCTTT. Translating it yields CASSPFGAEAFF. The chain is built from TRBV28 and TRBJ1-1; no firm D call. CDR3 length: 12 residues. Germline V lookup: CDR1 MDHEN, CDR2 SYDVKM. The V end lost 6 bases, the J end lost 6 bases, and 11 bases lay between the germline ends.

This clone was observed a handful of times. The chain is built from TRBV7-9 and TRBJ1-2, with 7 nucleotides matching TRBD1. The trim removed 1 base at V and 12 bases at J, leaving 14 bases unmatched. From germline, CDR1 is SEHNR and CDR2 FQNEAQ (reference sequence). This CDR3 region has 15 residues. Here the CDR3 reads CASSLVSRGMHHDTF. CDR3 nucleotide sequence: TGTGCCAGCAGCTTAGTTTCCAGGGGGATGCACCATGACACCTTC.

This sequence joins TRBV28 and TRBJ2-7, with TRBD2 matching 10 bases. V gave up 5 bases and J gave up 0 bases; unmatched junction bases: 7. The CDR3 loop spans 16 amino acids. Germline assignment: CDR1 MDHEN and CDR2 SYDVKM. The CDR3 DNA reads as TGTGCCAGCAGTCCCAGCCTAGCGGGGGCCTCCTACGAGCAGTACTTC. As protein: CASSPSLAGASYEQYF.